These T cell receptor beta chains were read from a single sample in a study of human T cells and chemical hapten exposure. TCRdb ran MiXCR on the RACE reads and lists one entry per CDR3 protein. Of roughly 92,000 distinct CDR3 sequences listed, about 10% are singletons. The sequenced sample was whole blood, obtained in connection with sensitization to the hapten diphenylcyclopropenone (DPC). All receptors come from a woman in her forties with alopecia areata. Some clones in this sample may be carry-over from other donors' samples. CDR3s include the opening cysteine and the closing phenylalanine or tryptophan. Each record gives: clone size, D gene, CDR3 length, V gene, J gene, CDR3 protein, CDR3 DNA. D genes are given only for firm matches. Clone size, where shown, is once, few, many, or a class for clones that have expanded.

.	.	15	TRBV27	TRBJ2-1	CASSLSMGSYNEQFF	TGTGCCAGCAGTTTATCGATGGGCTCCTACAATGAGCAGTTCTTC
many	TRBD1	15	TRBV5-4	TRBJ1-4	CASSLPGQGLKKLFF	TGTGCCAGCAGCTTGCCGGGACAGGGTTTGAAAAAACTGTTTTTT
.	TRBD1	12	TRBV15	TRBJ2-3	CATSRDDREPYF	TGTGCCACCAGCAGAGACGACAGGGAGCCGTATTTT
few	.	18	TRBV6-6	TRBJ2-7	CASSYEGSGGPSIYEQYF	TGTGCCAGCAGTTACGAAGGGTCTGGAGGGCCGTCCATTTACGAGCAGTACTTC
few	TRBD2	15	TRBV18	TRBJ2-3	CASSPLAGPTDTQYF	TGTGCCAGCTCACCCCTAGCGGGACCCACAGATACGCAGTATTTT
.	TRBD1	16	TRBV5-5	TRBJ2-2	CASSATGGAGTGELFF	TGTGCCAGCAGCGCTACAGGGGGCGCGGGGACCGGGGAGCTGTTTTTT
.	TRBD1	15	TRBV18	TRBJ2-7	CASSTRDRASYEQYF	TGTGCCAGCTCAACCCGGGACAGGGCATCCTACGAGCAGTACTTC
many	TRBD1	15	TRBV2	TRBJ2-3	CASSPRTGAPDTQYF	TGTGCCAGCAGTCCACGGACAGGGGCGCCCGATACGCAGTATTTT
.	TRBD1	13	TRBV18	TRBJ2-1	CASSSTGIGEQFF	TGTGCCAGCTCATCGACAGGGATCGGTGAGCAGTTCTTC
few	.	12	TRBV29-1	TRBJ2-3	CSVERGTDTQYF	TGCAGCGTTGAAAGGGGCACAGATACGCAGTATTTT
.	.	17	TRBV5-4	TRBJ1-6	CASSRWGSSSYNSPLHF	TGTGCCAGCAGCCGTTGGGGGTCTAGCTCCTATAATTCACCCCTCCACTTT
few	.	15	TRBV18	TRBJ1-1	CASSPRTERGTEAFF	TGTGCCAGCTCACCACGGACAGAACGGGGTACTGAAGCTTTCTTT
few	.	12	TRBV20-1	TRBJ1-1	CSAKSRDTEAFF	TGCAGTGCCAAGAGCAGGGACACTGAAGCTTTCTTT
many	.	19	TRBV7-9	TRBJ1-1	CASSLGLRERTWGNTEAFF	TGTGCCAGCAGCTTGGGGTTGCGAGAACGGACCTGGGGGAACACTGAAGCTTTCTTT
.	TRBD2	18	TRBV28	TRBJ2-7	CASRTPGLAGGPGYEQYF	TGTGCCAGCAGAACCCCGGGACTAGCGGGAGGGCCGGGGTACGAGCAGTACTTC
many	.	14	TRBV12-3/TRBV12-4	TRBJ1-4	CASSLRDKNEKLFF	TGTGCCAGCAGTCTCCGGGACAAGAATGAAAAACTGTTTTTT
.	TRBD1	14	TRBV7-2	TRBJ1-1	CASRDLRGPAEAFF	TGTGCCAGCAGGGATCTCAGGGGGCCCGCTGAAGCTTTCTTT
.	.	15	TRBV7-2	TRBJ1-1	CASSFSGLVGTEAFF	TGTGCCAGCAGCTTTTCCGGGTTGGTTGGGACTGAAGCTTTCTTT
few	.	15	TRBV28	TRBJ1-4	CASRSIIQGGEKLFF	TGTGCCAGCAGATCGATAATACAGGGAGGAGAAAAACTGTTTTTT
many	TRBD1	15	TRBV2	TRBJ2-5	CASRGESTRGETQYF	TGTGCCAGCAGGGGAGAGTCAACCAGGGGGGAGACCCAGTACTTC
.	.	11	TRBV29-1	TRBJ1-2	CSVEYRDGYTF	TGCAGCGTTGAATATCGGGACGGCTACACCTTC
.	.	14	TRBV7-9	TRBJ2-7	CASSLVTSNQGQYF	TGTGCCAGCAGCTTAGTGACGTCTAACCAGGGGCAGTACTTC
.	.	13	TRBV18	TRBJ2-2	CASSRDDGGELFF	TGTGCCAGCTCCCGGGACGACGGCGGGGAGCTGTTTTTT
many	.	16	TRBV11-2	TRBJ2-1	CASSLEVTKAYNEQFF	TGTGCCAGCAGCTTAGAGGTGACTAAAGCCTACAATGAGCAGTTCTTC
.	.	13	TRBV29-1	TRBJ2-5	CSGQGIRKETQYF	TGCAGCGGTCAGGGTATTCGCAAAGAGACCCAGTACTTC
many	TRBD1	15	TRBV7-9	TRBJ2-7	CASTPETGGPYEQYF	TGTGCCAGCACCCCAGAGACAGGGGGCCCCTACGAGCAGTACTTC
.	TRBD2	15	TRBV29-1	TRBJ2-7	CSVEDPQGGVYEQYF	TGCAGCGTTGAAGATCCGCAGGGAGGGGTCTACGAGCAGTACTTC
many	TRBD2	15	TRBV7-9	TRBJ2-3	CASSLRAAGEDTQYF	TGTGCCAGCAGCTTACGCGCAGCGGGAGAGGATACGCAGTATTTT
many	TRBD2	17	TRBV7-2	TRBJ2-7	CASSLEASGSTNYEQYF	TGTGCCAGCAGCTTAGAAGCTAGCGGGAGCACAAACTACGAGCAGTACTTC
few	.	10	TRBV20-1	TRBJ2-3	CSALGDTQFF	TGCAGTGCTCTGGGAGATACGCAGTTTTTT
many	TRBD1	15	TRBV19	TRBJ1-2	CASSIASQGARGYTF	TGTGCCAGTAGTATTGCCAGTCAGGGGGCGCGAGGCTACACCTTC
.	.	14	TRBV3-1	TRBJ2-1	CASSPVGHFGEQFF	TGTGCCAGCAGCCCCGTAGGTCACTTTGGTGAGCAGTTCTTC
.	.	17	TRBV5-6	TRBJ1-1	CASSFMAPGRGETEAFF	TGTGCCAGCAGCTTCATGGCCCCGGGGCGTGGGGAGACTGAAGCTTTCTTT
.	.	11	TRBV11-2	TRBJ2-7	CASSLATEQYF	TGTGCCAGCAGCTTAGCAACCGAGCAGTACTTC
few	TRBD2	16	TRBV7-2	TRBJ2-3	CASSLGLAGMTDTQYF	TGTGCCAGCAGCTTAGGACTAGCGGGGATGACAGATACGCAGTATTTT
few	TRBD1	16	TRBV7-9	TRBJ1-2	CASSLAPRGTNYGYTF	TGTGCCAGCAGCTTAGCGCCCAGGGGGACCAACTATGGCTACACCTTC
.	TRBD2	17	TRBV4-2	TRBJ2-1	CASSQDRLAGDYNEQFF	TGTGCCAGCAGCCAAGATCGGCTAGCGGGGGACTACAATGAGCAGTTCTTC
few	.	14	TRBV12-3/TRBV12-4	TRBJ1-2	CASSFMGHGYGYTF	TGTGCCAGCAGTTTTATGGGACATGGCTATGGCTACACCTTC
once	TRBD2	15	TRBV5-1	TRBJ2-1	CASSLSGTNYNEQFF	TGCGCCAGCAGCTTGTCCGGGACTAACTACAATGAGCAGTTCTTC
.	.	12	TRBV6-2/TRBV6-3	TRBJ2-7	CASSYPDFEQYF	TGTGCCAGCAGTTACCCGGATTTCGAGCAGTACTTC
many	.	16	TRBV11-3	TRBJ2-1	CASSLRASNLGDEQFF	TGTGCCAGCAGCTTGCGTGCGAGCAACCTTGGCGATGAGCAGTTCTTC
.	.	14	TRBV7-2	TRBJ2-3	CASSLLYATDTQYF	TGTGCCAGCAGCTTACTCTACGCGACAGATACGCAGTATTTT
.	TRBD2	15	TRBV12-3/TRBV12-4	TRBJ2-3	CASSLVGGKADTQYF	TGTGCCAGCAGTTTAGTCGGGGGGAAAGCAGATACGCAGTATTTT
few	.	12	TRBV2	TRBJ2-7	CASRADAFWQYF	TGTGCCAGCAGGGCGGACGCTTTCTGGCAGTACTTC
many	.	13	TRBV7-9	TRBJ1-2	CASSFYSNYGYTF	TGTGCCAGCAGCTTCTACTCTAACTATGGCTACACCTTC
many	.	17	TRBV7-9	TRBJ1-1	CASSQGGWGATLTEAFF	TGTGCCAGCAGCCAAGGGGGGTGGGGAGCTACTCTCACTGAAGCTTTCTTT
many	TRBD2	18	TRBV3-1	TRBJ2-1	CASSQRGAGKSSYNEQFF	TGTGCCAGCAGCCAGCGGGGAGCGGGGAAAAGCTCCTACAATGAGCAGTTCTTC
.	TRBD2	15	TRBV6-5	TRBJ2-3	CASRRLAGGTDTQYF	TGTGCCAGCCGACGACTAGCGGGGGGCACAGATACGCAGTATTTT